Presented here are 8 T cell receptor beta chains from one specimen sequenced in a study of T-cell memory formation after mild COVID-19. TCRdb reprocessed the 5' RACE reads with MiXCR, giving one entry per CDR3 protein. The sample lists around 300,000 distinct CDR3 sequences; under 15% were seen once. The sample comprised PBMCs or a T cell subset sorted from them (not recorded which). All receptors derive from a man aged 18 to 35 who had mild COVID-19 (a few samples of this study predate the infection). Cell type and time point are not known.

J is TRBJ1-2 and V is TRBV14; 7 bases match TRBD1. V was pared by 0 bases and J by 7 bases, with 14 bases of the junction left unmatched. Germline loops: CDR1 SGHDN, CDR2 FVKESK. CDR3 length: 17 residues. CDR3: CASSQDIGGQGVSGYTF. CDR3 bases: TGTGCCAGCAGCCAAGATATCGGTGGGCAGGGGGTTTCTGGCTACACCTTC. Full variable domain (outside the CDR3, taken from reference TRBV14 and TRBJ1-2): EAGVTQFPSHSVIEKGQTVTLRCDPISGHDNLYWYRRVMGKEIKFLLHFVKESKQDESGMPNNRFLAERTGGTYSTLKVQPAELEDSGVYFCASSQDIGGQGVSGYTFGSGTRLTVV.

This clonotype has a handful of counts. V and J are TRBV5-1 and TRBJ1-5; TRBD1 aligns across 8 bases. After removal of 1 base from V and 4 bases from J, the junction contained 7 bases not matched to a gene. CDR1 and CDR2 (germline): SGHRS, YFSETQ. The CDR3 runs to 16 residues. CDR3 sequence (DNA): TGCGCCAGCAGCTTGTACGGGACAGGTCCTAATCAGCCCCAGCATTTT. Translation: CASSLYGTGPNQPQHF. The complete variable domain, with remaining parts taken from reference TRBV5-1 and TRBJ1-5, reads KAGVTQTPRYLIKTRGQQVTLSCSPISGHRSVSWYQQTPGQGLQFLFEYFSETQRNKGNFPGRFSGRQFSNSRSEMNVSTLELGDSALYLCASSLYGTGPNQPQHFGDGTRLSIL.

This clonotype has a count of ten or more. V and J are TRBV5-1 and TRBJ2-2; possibly TRBD2 for D (5 bases). Germline V gene lookup returns CDR1 SGHRS and CDR2 YFSETQ. Between the trimmed V and J ends, which lost 0 bases and 7 bases, there was a span of 10 bases. The CDR3 is made up of 14 amino acids. This chain's CDR3 is CASSLVSAGGELFF. The DNA of the CDR3 is TGCGCCAGCAGCTTGGTTTCCGCGGGCGGGGAGCTGTTTTTT.

This clonotype occurred many times. The V gene is TRBV5-1, the J gene TRBJ1-1; D perhaps matches TRBD1 (6 bases). CDR1 and CDR2 from the germline V gene are SGHRS and YFSETQ. Trimming took 0 bases from V and 0 from J, leaving 15 bases between them. The CDR3 runs to 17 residues. The CDR3 DNA follows: TGCGCCAGCAGCTTGGGGGGTCCCGGGGGCATGAACACTGAAGCTTTCTTT. The encoded protein is CASSLGGPGGMNTEAFF.

In its sample, this clonotype was seen a few times. The V call is TRBV29-1, the J call TRBJ1-1, with a weak D call TRBD1 (6 bases). The CDR3 totals 14 residues. V lost 4 bases and J lost 1, with 13 bases in between. The V gene's germline CDR1 is SQVTM and CDR2 ANQGSEA. For the CDR3, the DNA is TGCAGCGTTGCTTCCCTCAGGGGGAACACTGAAGCTTTCTTT. Its protein product is CSVASLRGNTEAFF.

This clonotype has ten or more counts. V and J are TRBV9 and TRBJ2-4, with D tentatively TRBD1 or TRBD2 (5 bases each). Germline V gene lookup returns CDR1 SGDLS and CDR2 YYNGEE. The CDR3 runs to 16 residues. V was trimmed by 3 bases and J by 0 bases, leaving 13 bases between them. The CDR3 protein is CASSEQAGQAKNIQYF. CDR3 sequence (DNA): TGTGCCAGCAGCGAACAGGCGGGCCAAGCCAAAAACATTCAGTACTTC. Variable domain in full (rest from reference TRBV9 and TRBJ2-4): DSGVTQTPKHLITATGQRVTLRCSPRSGDLSVYWYQQSLDQGLQFLIQYYNGEERAKGNILERFSAQQFPDLHSELNLSSLELGDSALYFCASSEQAGQAKNIQYFGAGTRLSVL.

The chain employs TRBV5-1 and TRBJ2-5; D is uncertain. The CDR3 runs 13 residues. V shed 0 bases and J shed 5 bases, with 8 bases lying between them. From germline, CDR1 is SGHRS and CDR2 YFSETQ. CDR3 region: CASSLAFAETQYF. CDR3 DNA sequence: TGCGCCAGCAGCTTGGCCTTTGCCGAGACCCAGTACTTC.

This clonotype was detected many times. This chain uses TRBV28 with TRBJ1-3; D gene unclear. V lost 6 bases and J 4 bases, leaving 7 bases between the germline ends. The CDR3 is made up of 12 amino acids. Germline lookup yields CDR1 MDHEN and CDR2 SYDVKM. The CDR3 sequence: CASSFPGNTIYF. The CDR3 DNA sequence: TGTGCCAGCAGCTTTCCAGGAAACACCATATATTTT. The variable domain in full, with the rest retrieved from reference TRBV28 and TRBJ1-3, is DVKVTQSSRYLVKRTGEKVFLECVQDMDHENMFWYRQDPGLGLRLIYFSYDVKMKEKGDIPEGYSVSREKKERFSLILESASTNQTSMYLCASSFPGNTIYFGEGSWLTVV.